This TCR beta chain was sequenced for a study of HIV-infected patients and healthy controls. In TCRdb, the 5' RACE reads were re-called with MiXCR into one record per CDR3 protein. The table shows around 64,000 distinct CDR3 sequences, with about 17% occurring only once. Germline assignment: CDR1 DFQATT and CDR2 SNEGSKA (reference sequence). V shed 1 base and J shed 5 bases, with 15 bases lying between them. The CDR3 covers 16 residues. The specimen sequenced was CD4+ T cells from blood. The receptor comes from a human donor in good health. The rearrangement joins TRBV20-1 to TRBJ1-6; D is unclear. CDR3 sequence reads: CSARVRTNSNNSPLHF. In nucleotides, the CDR3 is TGCAGTGCTAGAGTCCGGACTAATTCGAATAATTCACCCCTCCACTTT.